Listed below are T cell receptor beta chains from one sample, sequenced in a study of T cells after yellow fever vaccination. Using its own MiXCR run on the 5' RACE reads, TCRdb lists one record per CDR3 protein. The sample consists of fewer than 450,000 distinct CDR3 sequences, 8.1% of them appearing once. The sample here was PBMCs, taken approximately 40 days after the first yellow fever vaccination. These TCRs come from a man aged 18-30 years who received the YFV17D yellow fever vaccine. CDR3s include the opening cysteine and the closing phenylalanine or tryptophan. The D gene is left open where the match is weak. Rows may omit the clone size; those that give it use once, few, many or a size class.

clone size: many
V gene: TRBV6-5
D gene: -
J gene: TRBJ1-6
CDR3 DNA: TGTGCCAGCACCTTTTTGTGGGGAAATAATTCACCCCTCCACTTT
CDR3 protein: CASTFLWGNNSPLHF

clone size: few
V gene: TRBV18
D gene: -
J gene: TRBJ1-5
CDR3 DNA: TGTGCCAGCTCACCATCTCAGGGCCAGCCCCAGCATTTT
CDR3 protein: CASSPSQGQPQHF

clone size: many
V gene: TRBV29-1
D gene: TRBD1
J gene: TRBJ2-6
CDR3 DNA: TGCAGCGTGGGACAGGGAAGCTCTGGGGCCAACGTCCTGACTTTC
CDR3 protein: CSVGQGSSGANVLTF

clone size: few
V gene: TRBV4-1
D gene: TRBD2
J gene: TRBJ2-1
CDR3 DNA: TGCGCCAGCAGCCAAGTTGCTAGCGGGGGGGCCTGGGAGCAGTTCTTC
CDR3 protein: CASSQVASGGAWEQFF

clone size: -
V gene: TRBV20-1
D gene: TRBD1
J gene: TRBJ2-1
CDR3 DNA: TGCAGTGCTAGTCAGGGGGCTCTATCGGGCAATGAGCAGTTCTTC
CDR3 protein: CSASQGALSGNEQFF

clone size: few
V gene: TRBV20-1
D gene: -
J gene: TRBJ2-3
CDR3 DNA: TGCAGTGCTAGACGCCCGGGACGGGACTTTAGGCATACGCAGTATTTT
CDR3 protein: CSARRPGRDFRHTQYF

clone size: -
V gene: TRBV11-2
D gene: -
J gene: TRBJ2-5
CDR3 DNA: TGTGCCAGCAGCTTTGAGTTAGGGGAGACCCAGTACTTC
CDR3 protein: CASSFELGETQYF

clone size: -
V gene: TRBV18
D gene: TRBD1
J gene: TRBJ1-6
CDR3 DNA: TGTGCCAGCTCTCCCCGGGACAGAAATTCACCCCTCCACTTT
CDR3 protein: CASSPRDRNSPLHF

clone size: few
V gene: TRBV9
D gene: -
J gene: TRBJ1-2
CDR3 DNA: TGTGCCAGCACGGCAGACGACTATGGCTACACCTTC
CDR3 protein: CASTADDYGYTF

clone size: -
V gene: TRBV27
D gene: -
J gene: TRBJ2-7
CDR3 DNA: TGTGCCAGCAGTTTCAGGGAGCTGGGCGAGCAGTACTTC
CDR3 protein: CASSFRELGEQYF

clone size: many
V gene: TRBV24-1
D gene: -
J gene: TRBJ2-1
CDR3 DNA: TGTGCCACCAGTGATTCCCCGAGTTTATGGACGCAGTTCTTC
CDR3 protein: CATSDSPSLWTQFF

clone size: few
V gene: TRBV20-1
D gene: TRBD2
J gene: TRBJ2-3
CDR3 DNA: TGCAGTGCTAGAGAAGCGGGGGGGTACACAGATACGCAGTATTTT
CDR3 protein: CSAREAGGYTDTQYF

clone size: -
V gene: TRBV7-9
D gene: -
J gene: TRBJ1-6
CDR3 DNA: TGTGCCAGCAGCTCATCAGGACTGCACCATAATTCACCCCTCCACTTT
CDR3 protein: CASSSSGLHHNSPLHF

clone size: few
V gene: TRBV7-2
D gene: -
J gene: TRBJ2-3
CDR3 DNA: TGTGCCAGCAGAGCCAGTTCCACAGATACGCAGTATTTT
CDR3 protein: CASRASSTDTQYF

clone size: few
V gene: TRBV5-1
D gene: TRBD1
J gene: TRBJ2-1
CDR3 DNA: TGCGCCAGCCACACGACAGGGGGGGAAAATGAGCAGTTCTTC
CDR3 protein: CASHTTGGENEQFF

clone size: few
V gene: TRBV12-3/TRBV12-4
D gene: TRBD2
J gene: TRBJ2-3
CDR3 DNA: TGTGCCAGCGGGCCTAGCGGGGAAACGCCAGATACGCAGTATTTT
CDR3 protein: CASGPSGETPDTQYF

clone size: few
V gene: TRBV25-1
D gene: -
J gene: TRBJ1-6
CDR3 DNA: TGTGCCAGCAGTGATACAGGGAGTTCACCCCTCCACTTT
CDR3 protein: CASSDTGSSPLHF

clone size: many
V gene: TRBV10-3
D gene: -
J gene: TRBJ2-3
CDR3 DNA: TGTGCCATCAGAGAGAGGTCCCTCGATACGCAGTATTTT
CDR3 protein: CAIRERSLDTQYF

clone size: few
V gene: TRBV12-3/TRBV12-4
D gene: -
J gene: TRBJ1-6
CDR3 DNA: TGTGCCAGCAGCCAACAGCCCGAGCCCCTCCACTTT
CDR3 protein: CASSQQPEPLHF

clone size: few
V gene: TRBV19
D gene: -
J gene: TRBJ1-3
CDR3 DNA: TGTGCCAGTAGTATGAACAGCCGCTCTGGAAACACCATATATTTT
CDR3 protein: CASSMNSRSGNTIYF

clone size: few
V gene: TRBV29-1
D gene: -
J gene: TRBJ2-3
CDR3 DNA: TGCAGCGTTGCTCCAGGCGCCCAGGGTCTCACAGATACGCAGTATTTT
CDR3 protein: CSVAPGAQGLTDTQYF

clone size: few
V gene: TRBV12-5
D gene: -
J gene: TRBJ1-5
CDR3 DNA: TGTGCTAGTGGTTTGGCGACAGGAGCCTCCAATCAGCCCCAGCATTTT
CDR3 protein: CASGLATGASNQPQHF

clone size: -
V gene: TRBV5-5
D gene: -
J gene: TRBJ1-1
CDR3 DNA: TGTGCCAGCAGCTTGCAGCCGCTCACTGAAGCTTTCTTT
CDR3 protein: CASSLQPLTEAFF

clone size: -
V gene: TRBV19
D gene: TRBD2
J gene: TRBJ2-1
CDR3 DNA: TGTGCCAGTAGCCTGAAGGGCGGGGGCTACAATGAGCAGTTCTTC
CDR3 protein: CASSLKGGGYNEQFF

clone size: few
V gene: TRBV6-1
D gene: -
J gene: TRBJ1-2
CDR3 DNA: TGTGCCAGCAGCCTTGAAAGAGGAGCTAACTATGGCTACACCTTC
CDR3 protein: CASSLERGANYGYTF

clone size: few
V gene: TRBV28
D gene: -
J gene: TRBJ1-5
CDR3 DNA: TGTGCCAGCAGTTTATGGGGGGCTCAGCCCCAGCATTTT
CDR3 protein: CASSLWGAQPQHF